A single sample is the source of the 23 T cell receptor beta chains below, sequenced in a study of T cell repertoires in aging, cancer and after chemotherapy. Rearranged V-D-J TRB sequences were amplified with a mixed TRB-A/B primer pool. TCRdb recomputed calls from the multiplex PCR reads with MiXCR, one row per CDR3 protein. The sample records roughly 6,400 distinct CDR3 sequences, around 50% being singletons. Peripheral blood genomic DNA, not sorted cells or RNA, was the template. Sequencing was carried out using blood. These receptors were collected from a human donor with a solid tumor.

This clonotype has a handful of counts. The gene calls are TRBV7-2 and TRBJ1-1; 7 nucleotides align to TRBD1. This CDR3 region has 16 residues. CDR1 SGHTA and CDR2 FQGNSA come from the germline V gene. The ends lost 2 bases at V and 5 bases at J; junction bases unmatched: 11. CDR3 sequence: CASSLMSGAGGTEAFF. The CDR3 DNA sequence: TGTGCCAGCAGCTTAATGTCCGGGGCAGGGGGTACTGAAGCTTTCTTT.

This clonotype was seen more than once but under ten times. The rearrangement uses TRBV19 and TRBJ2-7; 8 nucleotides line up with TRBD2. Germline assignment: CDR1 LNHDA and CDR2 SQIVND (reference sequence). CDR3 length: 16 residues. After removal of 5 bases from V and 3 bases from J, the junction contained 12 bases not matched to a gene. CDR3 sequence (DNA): TGTGCCAGTAGTCCACGTTGGATAGCGGGGAACTACGAGCAGTACTTC. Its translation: CASSPRWIAGNYEQYF. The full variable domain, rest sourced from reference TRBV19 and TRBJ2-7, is DGGITQSPKYLFRKEGQNVTLSCEQNLNHDAMYWYRQDPGQGLRLIYYSQIVNDFQKGDIAEGYSVSREKKESFPLTVTSAQKNPTAFYLCASSPRWIAGNYEQYFGPGTRLTVT.

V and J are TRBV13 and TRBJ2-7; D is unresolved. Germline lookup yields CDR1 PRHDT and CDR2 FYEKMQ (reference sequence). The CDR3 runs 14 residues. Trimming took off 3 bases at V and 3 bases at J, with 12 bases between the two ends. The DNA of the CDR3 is TGTGCCAGCAGCTTGGATAGAGCACTCTACGAGCAGTACTTC. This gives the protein CASSLDRALYEQYF.

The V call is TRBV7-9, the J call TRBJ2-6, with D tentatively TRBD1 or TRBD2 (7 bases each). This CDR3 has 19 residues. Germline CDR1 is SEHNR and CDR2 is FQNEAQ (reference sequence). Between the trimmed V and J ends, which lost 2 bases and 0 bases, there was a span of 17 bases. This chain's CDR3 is CASSLKKRDRYSGANVLTF. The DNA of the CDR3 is TGTGCCAGCAGCTTAAAGAAGCGGGACAGATACTCTGGGGCCAACGTCCTGACTTTC.

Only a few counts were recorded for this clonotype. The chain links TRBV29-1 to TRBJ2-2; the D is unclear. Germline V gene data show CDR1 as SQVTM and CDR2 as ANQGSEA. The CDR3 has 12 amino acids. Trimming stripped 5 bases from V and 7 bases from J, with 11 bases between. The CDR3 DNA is TGCAGCGTTCCGGTCAGTCACGGGGAGCTGTTTTTT. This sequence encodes CSVPVSHGELFF.

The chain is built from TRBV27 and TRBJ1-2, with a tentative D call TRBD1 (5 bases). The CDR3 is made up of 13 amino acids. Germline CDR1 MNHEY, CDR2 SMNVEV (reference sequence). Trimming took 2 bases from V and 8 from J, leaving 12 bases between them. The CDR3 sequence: CASSLEPGLGYTF. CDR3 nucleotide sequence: TGTGCCAGCAGTTTAGAACCAGGGCTGGGCTACACCTTC.

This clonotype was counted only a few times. As DNA, the CDR3 is TGTGCCAGCAGTGAAGCGGGGGATAGTGGCTACACCTTC. Protein: CASSEAGDSGYTF. The chain is built from TRBV6-1 and TRBJ1-2; possible D gene TRBD1, 5 bases. Trimming shortened V by 0 bases and J by 7 bases, and 9 bases separated the two germline ends. The CDR3 sequence is 13 residues long. Germline CDR1 and CDR2: MNHNS and SASEGT.

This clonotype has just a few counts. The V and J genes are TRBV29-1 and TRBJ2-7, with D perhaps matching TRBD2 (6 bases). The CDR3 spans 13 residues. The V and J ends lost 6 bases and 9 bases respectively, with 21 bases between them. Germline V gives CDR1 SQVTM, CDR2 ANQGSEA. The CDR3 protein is CSVTTGTQDRQYF. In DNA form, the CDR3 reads TGCAGCGTGACGACCGGGACTCAGGACCGGCAGTACTTC.

DNA for the CDR3: TGTGCCAGCAGCCCCGACAGGGCAAGCTCCTACGAGCAGTACTTC. Amino acid sequence: CASSPDRASSYEQYF. This chain joins TRBV5-4 and TRBJ2-7; the match to TRBD1 covers 7 bases. This CDR3 is 15 amino acids long. CDR1 is SGHNT, CDR2 YYREEE, per germline (reference sequence). After removal of 4 bases from V and 0 bases from J, the junction contained 7 bases not matched to a gene.

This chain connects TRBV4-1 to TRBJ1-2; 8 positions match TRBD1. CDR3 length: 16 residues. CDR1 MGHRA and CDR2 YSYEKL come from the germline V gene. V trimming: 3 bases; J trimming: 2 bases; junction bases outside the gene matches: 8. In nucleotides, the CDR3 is TGCGCCAGCAGCCACTACGGACAGGGAATGAACTATGGCTACACCTTC. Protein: CASSHYGQGMNYGYTF.

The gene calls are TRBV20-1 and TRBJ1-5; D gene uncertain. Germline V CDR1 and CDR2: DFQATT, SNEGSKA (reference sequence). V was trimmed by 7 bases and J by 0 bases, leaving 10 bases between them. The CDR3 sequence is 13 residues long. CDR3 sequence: CSVLADSNQPQHF. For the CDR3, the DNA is TGCAGTGTGTTGGCGGATAGCAATCAGCCCCAGCATTTT.

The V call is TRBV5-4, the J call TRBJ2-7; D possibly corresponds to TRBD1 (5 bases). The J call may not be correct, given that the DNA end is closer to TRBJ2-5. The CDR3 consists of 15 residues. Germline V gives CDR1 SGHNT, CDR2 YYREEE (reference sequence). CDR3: CASSPMDTAQETQYF. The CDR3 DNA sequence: TGTGCCAGCAGCCCGATGGACACGGCTCAAGAGACCCAGTACTTC.

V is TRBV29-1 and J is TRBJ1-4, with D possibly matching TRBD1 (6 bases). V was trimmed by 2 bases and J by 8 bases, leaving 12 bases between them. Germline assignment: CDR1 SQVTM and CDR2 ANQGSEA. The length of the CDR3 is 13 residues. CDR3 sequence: CSVELGAREKLFF. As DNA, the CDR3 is TGCAGCGTTGAATTGGGGGCACGGGAAAAACTGTTTTTT.

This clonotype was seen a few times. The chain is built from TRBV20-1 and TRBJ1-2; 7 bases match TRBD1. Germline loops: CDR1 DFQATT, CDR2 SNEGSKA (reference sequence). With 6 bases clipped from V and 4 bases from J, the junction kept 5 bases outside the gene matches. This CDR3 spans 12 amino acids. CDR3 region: CSAHRGTYGYTF. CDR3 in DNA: TGCAGTGCCCACAGGGGTACCTATGGCTACACCTTC.

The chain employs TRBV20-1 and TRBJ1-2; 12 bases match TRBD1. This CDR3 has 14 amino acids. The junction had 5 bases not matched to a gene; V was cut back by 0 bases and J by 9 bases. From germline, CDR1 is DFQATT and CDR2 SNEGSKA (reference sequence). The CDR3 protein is CSAREGQGAGSYTF. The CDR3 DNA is TGCAGTGCTAGAGAGGGACAGGGGGCTGGAAGCTACACCTTC.

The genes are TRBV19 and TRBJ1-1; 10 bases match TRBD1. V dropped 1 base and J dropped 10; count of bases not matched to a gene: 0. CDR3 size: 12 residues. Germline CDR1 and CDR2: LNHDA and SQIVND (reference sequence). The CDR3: CASSIGDRGAFF. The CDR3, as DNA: TGTGCCAGTAGTATAGGGGACAGGGGAGCTTTCTTT.

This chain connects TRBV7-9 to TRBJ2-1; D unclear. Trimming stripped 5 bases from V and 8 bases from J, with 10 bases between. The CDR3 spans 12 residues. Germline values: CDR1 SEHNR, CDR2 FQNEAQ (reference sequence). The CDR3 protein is CASSQAWDEQFF. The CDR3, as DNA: TGTGCCAGCAGCCAGGCCTGGGATGAGCAGTTCTTC.

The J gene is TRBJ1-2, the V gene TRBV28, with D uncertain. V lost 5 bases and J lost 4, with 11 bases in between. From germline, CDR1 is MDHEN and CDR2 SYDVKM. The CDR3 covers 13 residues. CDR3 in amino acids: CASSETLSYGYTF. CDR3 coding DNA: TGTGCCAGCAGTGAGACCCTCTCCTATGGCTACACCTTC.

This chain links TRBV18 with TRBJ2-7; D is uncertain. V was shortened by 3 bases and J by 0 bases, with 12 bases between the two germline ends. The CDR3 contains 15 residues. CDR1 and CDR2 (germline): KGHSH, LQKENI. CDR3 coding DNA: TGTGCCAGCTCACCCTTCCGACGGAGCTCCTACGAGCAGTACTTC. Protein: CASSPFRRSSYEQYF.

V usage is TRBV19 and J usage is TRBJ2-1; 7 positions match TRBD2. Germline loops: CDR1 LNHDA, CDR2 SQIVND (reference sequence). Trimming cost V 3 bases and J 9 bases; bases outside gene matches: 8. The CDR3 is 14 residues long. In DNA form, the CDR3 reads TGTGCCAGTAGTATTGGCGGGAGAGAGCTTGAGCAGTTCTTC. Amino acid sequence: CASSIGGRELEQFF.

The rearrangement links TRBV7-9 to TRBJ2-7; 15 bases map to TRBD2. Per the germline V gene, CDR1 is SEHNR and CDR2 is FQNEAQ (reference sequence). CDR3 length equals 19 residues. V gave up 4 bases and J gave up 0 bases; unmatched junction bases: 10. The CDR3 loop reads CASSSPGTSGRTSSYEQYF. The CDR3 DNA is TGTGCCAGCAGCTCTCCCGGGACTAGCGGGAGGACGAGCTCCTACGAGCAGTACTTC. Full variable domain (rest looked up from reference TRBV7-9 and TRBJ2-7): DTGVSQNPRHKITKRGQNVTFRCDPISEHNRLYWYRQTLGQGPEFLTYFQNEAQLEKSRLLSDRFSAERPKGSFSTLEIQRTEQGDSAMYLCASSSPGTSGRTSSYEQYFGPGTRLTVT.

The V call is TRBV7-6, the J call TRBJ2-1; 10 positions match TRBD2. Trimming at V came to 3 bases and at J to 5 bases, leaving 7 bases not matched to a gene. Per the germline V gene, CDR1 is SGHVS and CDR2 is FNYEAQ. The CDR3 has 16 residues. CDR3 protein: CASSFQTSGINNEQFF. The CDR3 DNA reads TGTGCCAGCAGCTTCCAAACTAGCGGGATCAACAATGAGCAGTTCTTC.

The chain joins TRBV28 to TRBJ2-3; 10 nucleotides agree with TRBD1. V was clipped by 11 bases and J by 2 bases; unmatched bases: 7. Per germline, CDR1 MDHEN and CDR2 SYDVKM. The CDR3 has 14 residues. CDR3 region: CALTRQGATDTQYF. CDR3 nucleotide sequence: TGTGCCCTTACTCGACAGGGGGCCACAGATACGCAGTATTTT.